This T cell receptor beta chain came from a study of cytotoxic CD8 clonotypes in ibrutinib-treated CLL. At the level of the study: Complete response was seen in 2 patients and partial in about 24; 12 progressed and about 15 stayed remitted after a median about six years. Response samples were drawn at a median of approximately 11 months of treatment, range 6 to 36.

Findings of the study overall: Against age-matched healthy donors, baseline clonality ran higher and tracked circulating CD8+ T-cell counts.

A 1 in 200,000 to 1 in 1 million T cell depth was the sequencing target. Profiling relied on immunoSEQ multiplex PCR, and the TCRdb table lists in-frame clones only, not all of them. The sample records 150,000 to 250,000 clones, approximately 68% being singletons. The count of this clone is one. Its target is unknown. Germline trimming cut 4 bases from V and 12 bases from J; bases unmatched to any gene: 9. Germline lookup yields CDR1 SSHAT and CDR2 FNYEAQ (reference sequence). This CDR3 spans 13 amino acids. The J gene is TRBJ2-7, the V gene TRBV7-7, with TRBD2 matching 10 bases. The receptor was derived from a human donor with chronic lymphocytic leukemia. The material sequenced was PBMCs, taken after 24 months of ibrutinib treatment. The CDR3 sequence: CASSYETSGRRYF. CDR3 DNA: TGTGCCAGCAGCTATGAGACTAGCGGGCGGAGGTACTTC.